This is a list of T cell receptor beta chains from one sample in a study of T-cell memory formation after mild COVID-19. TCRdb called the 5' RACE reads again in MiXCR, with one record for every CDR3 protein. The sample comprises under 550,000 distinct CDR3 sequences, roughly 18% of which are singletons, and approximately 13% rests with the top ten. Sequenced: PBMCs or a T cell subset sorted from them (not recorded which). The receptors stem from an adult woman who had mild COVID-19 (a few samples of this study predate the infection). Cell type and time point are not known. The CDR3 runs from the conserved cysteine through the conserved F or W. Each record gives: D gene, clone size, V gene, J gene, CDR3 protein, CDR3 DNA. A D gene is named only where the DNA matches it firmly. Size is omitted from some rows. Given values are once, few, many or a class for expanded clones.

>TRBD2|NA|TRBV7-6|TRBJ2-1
CASSLDPAGVPSSYNEQFF
TGTGCCAGCAGCTTAGACCCAGCGGGGGTCCCGAGCTCCTACAATGAGCAGTTCTTC
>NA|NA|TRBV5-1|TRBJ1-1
CASSQGWSNTEAFF
TGCGCCAGCAGCCAGGGATGGAGCAACACTGAAGCTTTCTTT
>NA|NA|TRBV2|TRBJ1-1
CASSEVSGNTEAFF
TGTGCCAGCAGTGAGGTTTCAGGGAACACTGAAGCTTTCTTT
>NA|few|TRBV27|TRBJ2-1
CASSLVYSSYNEQFF
TGTGCCAGCAGTTTGGTGTATAGCTCCTACAATGAGCAGTTCTTC
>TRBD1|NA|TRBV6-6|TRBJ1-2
CASSLRRQGDYGYTF
TGTGCCAGCAGTTTACGTCGACAGGGCGATTATGGCTACACCTTC
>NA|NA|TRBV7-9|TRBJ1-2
CASYSRGGDGGYTF
TGTGCCAGCTACTCCCGTGGGGGGGACGGTGGCTACACCTTC
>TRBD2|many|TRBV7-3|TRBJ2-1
CASSLSGTSSYNEQFF
TGTGCCAGCAGCTTATCAGGGACTAGCTCCTACAATGAGCAGTTCTTC
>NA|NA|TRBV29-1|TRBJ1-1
CSAGAAEAFF
TGCAGCGCCGGGGCGGCTGAAGCTTTCTTT
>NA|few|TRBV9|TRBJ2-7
CASSVRDRFYEQYF
TGTGCCAGCAGCGTGCGGGACAGATTCTACGAGCAGTACTTC
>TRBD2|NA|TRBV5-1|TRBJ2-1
CASSLAGGILVNEQFF
TGCGCCAGCAGCTTGGCCGGGGGGATCCTAGTCAATGAGCAGTTCTTC
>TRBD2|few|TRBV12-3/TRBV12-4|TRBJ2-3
CASSLLYGTSDSDTQYF
TGTGCCAGCAGTTTACTGTACGGGACTAGCGACTCAGATACGCAGTATTTT
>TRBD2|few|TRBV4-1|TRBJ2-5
CASSHLRGGAGETQYF
TGCGCCAGCAGCCACCTCCGCGGGGGGGCCGGTGAGACCCAGTACTTC